The TCR beta chain under discussion was sequenced for a study of cytomegalovirus exposure and HLA in healthy donors. Study observations and caveats: Subsequent analysis showed first-cohort TCR clusters tending to co-occur in 120 validation repertoires. Usually a TCR sequence was rare, but some public TCRs were found in many donors. Specificity for CMV antigens was confirmed in vitro for a few of the CMV-associated chains.

These donors were members of the roughly 110-subject validation cohort, a group separate from the approximately 620-subject first cohort. The CDR3 is made up of 13 amino acids. Germline CDR1 SNHLY, CDR2 FYNNEI. The V and J ends lost 7 bases and 4 bases respectively, with 13 bases between them. About this clone: The antigen is not known.

Sequenced by immunoSEQ multiplex PCR; TCRdb stores in-frame clones only, minus some. The sample records around 260,000 clones, 80% to 95% being singletons. The V and J genes are TRBV2 and TRBJ1-2; D perhaps matches TRBD1 (5 bases). The receptor was derived from a woman aged 25-40 years in good health and CMV-seronegative. Sequencing input: PBMCs. The CDR3 DNA reads as TGTGCCAGCACTGGGAGCGGGGGCTATGGCTACACCTTC. Protein sequence: CASTGSGGYGYTF.